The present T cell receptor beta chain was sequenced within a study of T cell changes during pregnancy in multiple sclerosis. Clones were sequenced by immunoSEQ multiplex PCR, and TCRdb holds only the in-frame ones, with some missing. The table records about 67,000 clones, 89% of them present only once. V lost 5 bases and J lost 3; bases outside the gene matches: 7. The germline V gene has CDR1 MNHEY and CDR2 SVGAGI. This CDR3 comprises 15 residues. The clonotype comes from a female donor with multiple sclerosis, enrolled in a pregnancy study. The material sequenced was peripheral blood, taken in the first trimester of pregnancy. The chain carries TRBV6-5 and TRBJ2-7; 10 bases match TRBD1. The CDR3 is CASSRTGGLVYEQYF. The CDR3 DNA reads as TGTGCCAGCAGTCGGACAGGGGGTTTAGTCTACGAGCAGTACTTC.